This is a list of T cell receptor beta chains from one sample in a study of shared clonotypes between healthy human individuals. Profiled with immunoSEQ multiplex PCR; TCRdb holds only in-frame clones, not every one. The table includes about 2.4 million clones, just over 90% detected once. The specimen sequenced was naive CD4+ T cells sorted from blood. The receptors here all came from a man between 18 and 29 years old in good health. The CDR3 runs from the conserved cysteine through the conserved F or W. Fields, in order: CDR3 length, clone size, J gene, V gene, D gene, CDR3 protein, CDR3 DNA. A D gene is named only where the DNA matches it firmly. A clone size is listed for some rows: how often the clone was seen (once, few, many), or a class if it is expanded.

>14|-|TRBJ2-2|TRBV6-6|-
CASSSRPDTGELFF
TGTGCCAGCAGTTCCAGACCCGACACCGGGGAGCTGTTTTTT
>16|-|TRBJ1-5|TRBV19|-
CASNTLRGQSNQPQHF
TGTGCCAGTAACACCCTCAGGGGCCAAAGCAATCAGCCCCAGCATTTT
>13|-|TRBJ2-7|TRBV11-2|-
CASSLSGGYEQYF
TGTGCCAGCAGCCTATCCGGGGGCTACGAGCAGTACTTC
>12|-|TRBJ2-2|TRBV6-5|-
CASSYQPGELFF
TGTGCCAGCAGTTACCAGCCCGGGGAGCTGTTTTTT
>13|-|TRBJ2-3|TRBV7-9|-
CASSSRFTDTQYF
TGTGCCAGCAGCTCGAGGTTCACAGATACGCAGTATTTT
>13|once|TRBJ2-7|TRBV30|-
CAWSVSGLGEQYF
TGTGCCTGGAGTGTATCTGGACTGGGGGAGCAGTACTTC
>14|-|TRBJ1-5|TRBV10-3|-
CAISGAGGNQPQHF
TGTGCCATCAGTGGGGCGGGTGGCAATCAGCCCCAGCATTTT
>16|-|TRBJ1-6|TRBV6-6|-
CASSYPLSDYNSPLHF
TGTGCCAGCAGTTACCCCCTAAGCGATTATAATTCACCCCTCCACTTT
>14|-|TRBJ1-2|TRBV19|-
CASSVQVATYGYTF
TGTGCCAGTAGTGTACAGGTGGCCACCTATGGCTACACCTTC
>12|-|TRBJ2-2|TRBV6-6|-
CASSYSGGELFF
TGTGCCAGCAGTTACTCGGGCGGGGAGCTGTTTTTT
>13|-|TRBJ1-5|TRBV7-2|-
CASSLGQVEPQHF
TGTGCCAGCAGCTTGGGGCAGGTCGAGCCCCAGCATTTT
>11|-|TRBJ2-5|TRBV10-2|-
CASSHSETQYF
TGCGCCAGCAGCCACTCTGAGACCCAGTACTTC
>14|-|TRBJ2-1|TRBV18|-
CASSLGTATNEQFF
TGTGCCAGCTCATTAGGGACGGCGACCAATGAGCAGTTCTTC
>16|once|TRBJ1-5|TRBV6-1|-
CASSEGGGGSNQPQHF
TGTGCCAGCAGTGAAGGGGGGGGAGGGAGCAATCAGCCCCAGCATTTT
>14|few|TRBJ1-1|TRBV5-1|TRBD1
CASSPGTVNTEAFF
TGCGCCAGCAGCCCTGGGACAGTGAACACTGAAGCTTTCTTT
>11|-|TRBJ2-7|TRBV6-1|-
CACTQAYEQYF
TGTGCCTGTACTCAAGCCTACGAGCAGTACTTC
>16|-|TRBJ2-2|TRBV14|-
CASRQTGLLNTGELFF
TGTGCCAGCAGGCAAACGGGCCTTCTAAACACCGGGGAGCTGTTTTTT
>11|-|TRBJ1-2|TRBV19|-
CASTLRGLYTF
TGTGCCAGTACCCTAAGGGGTCTCTACACCTTC
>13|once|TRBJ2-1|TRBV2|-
CASSAGGVDEQFF
TGTGCCAGCAGTGCGGGGGGCGTCGATGAGCAGTTCTTC
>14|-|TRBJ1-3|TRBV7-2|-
CASSRMMSGNTIYF
TGTGCCAGCAGTCGAATGATGAGCGGAAACACCATATATTTT
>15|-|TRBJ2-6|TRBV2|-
CASSEEGTGANVLTF
TGTGCCAGCAGTGAGGAGGGCACTGGGGCCAACGTCCTGACTTTC
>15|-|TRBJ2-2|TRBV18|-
CASSPATGDTGELFF
TGTGCCAGCTCACCTGCGACAGGCGACACCGGGGAGCTGTTTTTT
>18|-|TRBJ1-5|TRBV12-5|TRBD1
CASGLFTGTGGSNQPQHF
TGTGCTAGTGGTTTGTTCACCGGGACAGGGGGGAGCAATCAGCCCCAGCATTTT
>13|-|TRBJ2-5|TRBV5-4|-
CASSQGRGETQYF
TGTGCCAGCAGCCAGGGGCGAGGAGAGACCCAGTACTTC
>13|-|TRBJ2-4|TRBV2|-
CARGNGPGDIQYF
TGTGCCAGGGGAAATGGGCCTGGGGACATTCAGTACTTC
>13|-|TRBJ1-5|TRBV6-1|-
CASKDNSNQPQHF
TGTGCCAGCAAAGACAATAGCAATCAGCCCCAGCATTTT
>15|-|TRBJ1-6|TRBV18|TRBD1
CASSPGQGRSSPLHF
TGTGCCAGCTCACCAGGACAGGGGCGCAGTTCACCCCTCCACTTT
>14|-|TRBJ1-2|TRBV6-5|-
CASSFSGSAYGYTF
TGTGCCAGCAGTTTCTCAGGTTCCGCCTATGGCTACACCTTC
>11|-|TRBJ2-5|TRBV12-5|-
CANEGRETQYF
TGTGCTAACGAGGGCCGAGAGACCCAGTACTTC
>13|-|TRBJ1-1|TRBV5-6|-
CASSLRRDTEAFF
TGTGCCAGCAGTCTGCGAAGGGACACTGAAGCTTTCTTT
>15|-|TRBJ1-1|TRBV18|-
CASSPTRARVTEAFF
TGTGCCAGCTCACCAACTCGGGCGCGGGTCACTGAAGCTTTCTTT
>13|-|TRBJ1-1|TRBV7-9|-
CASTTGQGTEAFF
TGTGCCAGCACCACGGGGCAGGGGACTGAAGCTTTCTTT
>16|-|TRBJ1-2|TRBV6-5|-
CASSYGLSGGAIGYTF
TGTGCCAGCAGTTACGGACTCAGCGGGGGCGCGATTGGCTACACCTTC
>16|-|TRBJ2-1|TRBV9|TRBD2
CASSLSSGGAGNEQFF
TGTGCCAGCAGCTTATCAAGCGGGGGGGCTGGCAATGAGCAGTTCTTC
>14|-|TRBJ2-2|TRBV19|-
CASSHGSAGGELFF
TGTGCCAGTAGTCACGGGAGTGCAGGCGGGGAGCTGTTTTTT
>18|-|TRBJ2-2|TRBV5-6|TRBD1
CASRLIGLGQRNTGELFF
TGTGCCAGCAGGCTTATAGGCTTGGGACAGCGCAACACCGGGGAGCTGTTTTTT
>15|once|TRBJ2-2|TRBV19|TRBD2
CASYRLAGEIGELFF
TGTGCCAGTTACCGACTAGCGGGGGAAATTGGGGAGCTGTTTTTT
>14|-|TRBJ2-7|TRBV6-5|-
CASKKGSLVHEQYF
TGTGCCAGCAAAAAGGGTTCACTAGTCCACGAGCAGTACTTC
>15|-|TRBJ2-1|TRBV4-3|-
CASVRELGSYNEQFF
TGCGCCAGCGTCAGGGAGCTGGGCTCCTACAATGAGCAGTTCTTC